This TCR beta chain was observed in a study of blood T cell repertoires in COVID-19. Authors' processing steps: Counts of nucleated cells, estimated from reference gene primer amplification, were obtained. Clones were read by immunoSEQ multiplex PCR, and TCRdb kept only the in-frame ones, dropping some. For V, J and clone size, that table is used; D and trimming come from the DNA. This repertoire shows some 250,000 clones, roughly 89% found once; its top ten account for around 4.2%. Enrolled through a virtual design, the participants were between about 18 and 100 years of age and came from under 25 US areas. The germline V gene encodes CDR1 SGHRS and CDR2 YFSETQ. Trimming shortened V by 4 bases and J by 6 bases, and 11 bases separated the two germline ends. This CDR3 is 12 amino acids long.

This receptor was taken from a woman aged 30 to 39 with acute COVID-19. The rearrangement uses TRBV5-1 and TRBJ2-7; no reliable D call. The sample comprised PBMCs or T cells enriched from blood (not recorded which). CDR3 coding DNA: TGCGCCAGCAGCGTCCCACCTAGCGAGCAGTACTTC. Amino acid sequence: CASSVPPSEQYF.